These 27 T cell receptor beta chains originate from one sample sequenced in a study of blood T cell repertoires in COVID-19. Using immunoSEQ multiplex PCR, the repertoire was profiled, and TCRdb retains in-frame clones only, with some absent. The table shows around 400,000 clones, with over 75% occurring only once. The sequencing input was peripheral blood. The receptors were gathered from a woman in her fifties or sixties with COVID-19, enrolled during active disease.

This clone was counted a single time. The chain recombines TRBV7-9 with TRBJ1-1; D not certain. The CDR3 loop spans 14 amino acids. V gave up 2 bases and J gave up 3 bases, with 10 bases separating them. Looked up from germline, CDR1 is SEHNR and CDR2 is FQNEAQ (reference sequence). CDR3 DNA sequence: TGTGCCAGCAGCTTACTGGGGAGGGACACTGAAGCTTTCTTT. Translating it yields CASSLLGRDTEAFF. Based on the CDR3 plus reference TRBV7-9 and TRBJ1-1, the full variable domain is DTGVSQNPRHKITKRGQNVTFRCDPISEHNRLYWYRQTLGQGPEFLTYFQNEAQLEKSRLLSDRFSAERPKGSFSTLEIQRTEQGDSAMYLCASSLLGRDTEAFFGQGTRLTVV.

The V gene is TRBV19, the J gene TRBJ1-5; maybe TRBD1 (6 bases). V dropped 0 bases and J dropped 4 bases, with 13 bases sitting between them. Germline CDR1 reads LNHDA; CDR2 reads SQIVND (reference sequence). The CDR3 is 16 amino acids. This CDR3 reads CASSIDRRGPNQPQHF. CDR3 bases: TGTGCCAGTAGTATAGATAGGCGGGGGCCAAATCAGCCCCAGCATTTT. Complete variable domain (other parts from reference TRBV19 and TRBJ1-5): DGGITQSPKYLFRKEGQNVTLSCEQNLNHDAMYWYRQDPGQGLRLIYYSQIVNDFQKGDIAEGYSVSREKKESFPLTVTSAQKNPTAFYLCASSIDRRGPNQPQHFGDGTRLSIL.

The chain couples TRBV7-9 to TRBJ2-7; 8 bases agree with TRBD2. This CDR3 spans 16 amino acids. With 2 bases clipped from V and 2 bases from J, the junction kept 8 bases outside the gene matches. Germline lookup yields CDR1 SEHNR and CDR2 FQNEAQ (reference sequence). DNA of the CDR3: TGTGCCAGCAGCTTAAATCCGGGGGGGCTCGCCTACGAGCAGTACTTC. Amino acid sequence: CASSLNPGGLAYEQYF.

The rearrangement joins TRBV7-9 to TRBJ2-1; D may be TRBD2 (5 bases). CDR1 is SEHNR, CDR2 FQNEAQ, per germline (reference sequence). Trimming left V 5 bases short and J 2 bases short, with 13 bases between. The CDR3 covers 15 residues. CDR3 sequence: CASSPLGNTYNEQFF. CDR3 in DNA: TGTGCCAGCAGCCCCCTCGGGAATACCTACAATGAGCAGTTCTTC.

The genes are TRBV2 and TRBJ2-7; a possible D gene is TRBD2 (6 bases). The CDR3 is 11 amino acids. Germline V gene sequence: CDR1 SNHLY, CDR2 FYNNEI. The V gene lost 6 bases and the J gene lost 5 bases, with 8 bases spanning the gap. The CDR3: CASRTRDEQYF. The CDR3, as DNA: TGTGCCAGCAGGACTAGGGACGAGCAGTACTTC.

The CDR3 sequence: CASTQAGPQHF. In DNA form, the CDR3 reads TGTGCCAGCACGCAGGCGGGTCCCCAGCATTTT. V and J are TRBV12-3 or TRBV12-4 and TRBJ1-5, with D unclear. V was shortened by 7 bases and J by 10 bases, with 11 bases between the two germline ends. The CDR3 sequence is 11 residues long.

V and J are TRBV2 and TRBJ2-3, with unresolved D. CDR3 length: 12 amino acids. Germline lookup yields CDR1 SNHLY and CDR2 FYNNEI. The germline V and J ends were trimmed by 6 bases and 9 bases, with 13 bases remaining between them. The CDR3 is CASRSEESTQYF. In DNA, the CDR3 is TGTGCCAGCAGAAGTGAGGAATCGACGCAGTATTTT.

The CDR3 reads CASTPGYSYEQYF. CDR3 DNA sequence: TGTGCCAGCACTCCGGGATACTCCTACGAGCAGTACTTC. The rearrangement links TRBV27 to TRBJ2-7; weak D call: TRBD2 (5 bases). Trimming stripped 7 bases from V and 0 bases from J, with 10 bases between. Germline-derived CDR1 and CDR2 are MNHEY and SMNVEV (reference sequence). This CDR3 comprises 13 residues.

The V call is TRBV7-9, the J call TRBJ1-3, with 7 positions matching TRBD1. Germline lookup yields CDR1 SEHNR and CDR2 FQNEAQ (reference sequence). Trimming took 1 base from V and 4 from J; bases not matched to a gene: 4. The CDR3 is made up of 15 amino acids. CDR3 in amino acids: CASSLGGTAGNTIYF. The CDR3 DNA is TGTGCCAGCAGCTTAGGTGGGACAGCGGGAAACACCATATATTTT.

The chain couples TRBV27 to TRBJ1-2, with D hard to call. The length of the CDR3 is 11 residues. Germline V lookup: CDR1 MNHEY, CDR2 SMNVEV (reference sequence). Between the trimmed V and J ends, which lost 8 bases and 7 bases, there was a span of 11 bases. CDR3 bases: TGTGCCAGCCCACTATCGGGTGGCTACACCTTC. Protein sequence: CASPLSGGYTF.

The rearrangement uses TRBV6-5 and TRBJ1-5; TRBD1 agrees at 8 bases. Germline lookup yields CDR1 MNHEY and CDR2 SVGAGI. There are 15 residues in the CDR3. The trim removed 7 bases at V and 2 bases at J, leaving 7 bases unmatched. Here the CDR3 reads CASNQDRGGNQPQHF. CDR3 bases: TGTGCCAGCAACCAAGACAGGGGCGGCAATCAGCCCCAGCATTTT.

This chain joins TRBV25-1 and TRBJ2-1; the D gene is possibly TRBD2 (5 bases). CDR1 MGHDK and CDR2 SYGVNS come from the germline V gene. V dropped 9 bases and J dropped 2 bases, with 14 bases sitting between them. This CDR3 spans 14 amino acids. The CDR3 loop is CASSGDHAYNEQFF. DNA for the CDR3: TGTGCCAGTTCCGGGGATCATGCCTACAATGAGCAGTTCTTC.

The J gene is TRBJ2-5, the V gene TRBV19; 11 bases agree with TRBD2. The CDR3 contains 15 residues. CDR1 and CDR2 (germline): LNHDA, SQIVND (reference sequence). V lost 5 bases to trimming and J lost 4 bases; unmatched junction nucleotides: 6. As DNA, the CDR3 is TGTGCCAGTAGTCTTAGCGGGGGGGCGGGAGAGACCCAGTACTTC. Its translation is CASSLSGGAGETQYF.

The chain carries TRBV15 and TRBJ1-5, with D possibly being TRBD1 (6 bases). The CDR3 extends over 15 amino acids. Per the germline V gene, CDR1 is LNHNV and CDR2 is YYDKDF (reference sequence). V dropped 4 bases and J dropped 2 bases, with 12 bases sitting between them. CDR3 region: CATSKGGVGNQPQHF. The DNA of the CDR3 is TGTGCCACCAGCAAAGGGGGAGTCGGCAATCAGCCCCAGCATTTT.

V gene TRBV2 combines with J gene TRBJ1-6, with D possibly TRBD1 on 6 matching bases. Trimming took 7 bases from V and 7 from J, leaving 11 bases between them. In germline, CDR1 is SNHLY, CDR2 FYNNEI. The CDR3 length is 13 residues. The CDR3 DNA sequence: TGTGCCAGCATGGCAGGGGTCAATTCACCCCTCCACTTT. Residues: CASMAGVNSPLHF.

The chain carries TRBV28 and TRBJ2-7; perhaps TRBD2 as D (6 bases). CDR1 and CDR2 from the germline V gene are MDHEN and SYDVKM. V lost 5 bases to trimming and J lost 2 bases, with 10 bases between them. The CDR3 extends over 13 amino acids. CDR3 residues: CASSAAGPYEQYF. CDR3 in DNA: TGTGCCAGCAGTGCCGCGGGGCCCTACGAGCAGTACTTC.

V gene TRBV19 combines with J gene TRBJ1-4; possible D gene TRBD1, 5 bases. Trimming removed 10 bases from V and 11 bases from J, with 20 bases in between. CDR3 length: 13 residues. Germline CDR1 and CDR2: LNHDA and SQIVND (reference sequence). The DNA for the CDR3 is TGTGCCACCTCGCTTGGGGGACTCGGGAAACTGTTTTTT. Translation: CATSLGGLGKLFF.

This clone was observed a handful of times. CDR3 protein: CASSDTGPYEQYF. CDR3 DNA: TGTGCCAGCAGTGACACAGGGCCCTACGAGCAGTACTTC. This chain connects TRBV6-1 to TRBJ2-7, with D possibly being TRBD1 (6 bases). CDR3 length: 13 amino acids. V lost 3 bases and J lost 2, with 8 bases in between. Germline lookup yields CDR1 MNHNS and CDR2 SASEGT.

The V and J genes are TRBV6-5 and TRBJ2-5; D is possibly TRBD1 (5 bases). Trimming shortened V by 7 bases and J by 5 bases, and 17 bases separated the two germline ends. Germline lookup yields CDR1 MNHEY and CDR2 SVGAGI. This CDR3 region has 14 residues. The CDR3 here is CASTGSRDPETQYF. CDR3 DNA: TGTGCCAGCACCGGGTCCAGGGATCCGGAGACCCAGTACTTC.

This chain uses TRBV7-9 with TRBJ1-5; 7 bases align to TRBD1. J gave up 5 bases and V 2 bases, and 3 bases lay outside the gene matches. CDR1 SEHNR and CDR2 FQNEAQ come from the germline V gene (reference sequence). There are 14 residues in the CDR3. CDR3 protein: CASSLTGEDQPQHF. As DNA, the CDR3 is TGTGCCAGCAGCTTAACAGGGGAGGATCAGCCCCAGCATTTT.

The chain employs TRBV5-1 and TRBJ1-1, with 8 positions matching TRBD1. The CDR3 totals 15 residues. CDR1 and CDR2 (germline): SGHRS, YFSETQ. The V gene end was trimmed by 3 bases and the J gene end by 7 bases; junction bases not matched to a gene: 11. The CDR3, as DNA: TGCGCCAGCAGCTGGGAGCCAGGGGGCGGCGGTGAAGCTTTCTTT. It codes for CASSWEPGGGGEAFF. Looking up the rest from reference TRBV5-1 and TRBJ1-1 gives the full variable domain: KAGVTQTPRYLIKTRGQQVTLSCSPISGHRSVSWYQQTPGQGLQFLFEYFSETQRNKGNFPGRFSGRQFSNSRSEMNVSTLELGDSALYLCASSWEPGGGGEAFFGQGTRLTVV.

The V gene is TRBV28, the J gene TRBJ2-4; 12 bases map to TRBD1. Unmatched junction bases numbered 11, after V lost 5 bases and J lost 6 bases. CDR1 is MDHEN, CDR2 SYDVKM, per germline. The CDR3 loop spans 17 amino acids. The CDR3: CASSPEGTGGLRNIQYF. The CDR3 region has the DNA TGTGCCAGCAGTCCCGAAGGGACAGGGGGCCTAAGAAACATTCAGTACTTC. The entire variable domain, with the rest obtained from reference TRBV28 and TRBJ2-4, is as follows: DVKVTQSSRYLVKRTGEKVFLECVQDMDHENMFWYRQDPGLGLRLIYFSYDVKMKEKGDIPEGYSVSREKKERFSLILESASTNQTSMYLCASSPEGTGGLRNIQYFGAGTRLSVL.

The V and J genes are TRBV6-5 and TRBJ1-1; 8 bases are shared with TRBD1. This CDR3 is built from 15 residues. Trimming removed 6 bases from V and 1 base from J; junction bases left unmatched: 7. CDR1 and CDR2 from the germline V gene are MNHEY and SVGAGI. The DNA of the CDR3 is TGTGCCAGCAGGAACACCGGGACAGGGAACACTGAAGCTTTCTTT. It codes for CASRNTGTGNTEAFF.

The chain joins TRBV2 to TRBJ1-6; 7 bases are a match to TRBD1. Trimming at V came to 4 bases and at J to 8 bases, leaving 8 bases not matched to a gene. Germline CDR1 reads SNHLY; CDR2 reads FYNNEI. The CDR3 length is 15 residues. The DNA for the CDR3 is TGTGCCAGCAGTGGTCGGACAGGAGAATATTCACCCCTCCACTTT. It specifies CASSGRTGEYSPLHF.

This chain joins TRBV6-1 and TRBJ1-3, with no clear D. V was cut by 4 bases and J by 4 bases, with 17 bases left in between. This CDR3 spans 16 amino acids. From germline, CDR1 is MNHNS and CDR2 SASEGT. The CDR3: CASSVSGPAAGNTIYF. The CDR3 bases are TGTGCCAGCAGTGTATCGGGCCCAGCGGCGGGAAACACCATATATTTT.

The chain is built from TRBV5-4 and TRBJ1-2; 7 bases map to TRBD1. The CDR3 covers 13 residues. V lost 4 bases to trimming and J lost 8 bases; unmatched junction nucleotides: 8. Germline assignment: CDR1 SGHNT and CDR2 YYREEE (reference sequence). The CDR3 sequence is CASSRTQGIGYTF. CDR3 coding DNA: TGTGCCAGCAGCCGGACACAGGGGATAGGCTACACCTTC.

The CDR3 sequence is CASSTHGYEKLFF. CDR3 coding DNA: TGTGCCAGCAGCACACACGGGTATGAAAAACTGTTTTTT. This sequence joins TRBV3-1 (or the pseudogene TRBV3-2) and TRBJ1-4; D is uncertain. Deletions cut 5 bases from V and 6 bases from J, with 10 bases between. The germline V gene encodes CDR1 LGHDT and CDR2 YNNKEL (reference sequence). The CDR3 is 13 residues long.